This T cell receptor beta chain was captured in a study of response to subunit inactivated influenza vaccine. Study-level findings and limits: Authors suggested each seasonal influenza vaccination recruits few new T cells.

Via MiXCR, TCRdb re-called the RT-PCR reads, giving one row per CDR3 protein. Of about 160,000 distinct CDR3 sequences listed, about 11% are singletons. In its sample, this clonotype was seen a few times. Its antigen is as yet unknown. Germline-derived CDR1 and CDR2 are SEHNR and FQNEAQ (reference sequence). V was clipped by 6 bases and J by 9 bases, with 9 bases between them. The CDR3 spans 11 residues. This chain links TRBV7-9 with TRBJ2-1, with D perhaps given as TRBD1 or TRBD2 (5 bases each). The receptor was isolated from a man aged 50-59 years who received an inactivated influenza vaccine. The sequences come from non-naive T cells sorted from PBMCs, collected roughly 48 days after vaccination. The CDR3: CASSGGGEQFF. The CDR3 nucleotides are TGTGCCAGCAGTGGTGGGGGTGAGCAGTTCTTC.